The 5 T cell receptor beta chains listed next were all sequenced from one sample in a study of blood T cell repertoires in COVID-19. The data were produced by immunoSEQ multiplex PCR, yet TCRdb's version contains in-frame clones alone and is incomplete. The table shows nearly 100,000 clones, with around four fifths occurring only once. Sequencing was done on a sample of peripheral blood. The receptors come from a man between 65 and 85 years old with acute or convalescent COVID-19.

This clone has just a few counts. The sample carries other DNA sequences with the same CDR3. V usage is TRBV2 and J usage is TRBJ1-5, with TRBD1 identical over 8 bases. This CDR3 comprises 14 residues. V was pared by 6 bases and J by 1 base, with 2 bases of the junction left unmatched. Looked up from germline, CDR1 is SNHLY and CDR2 is FYNNEI. CDR3 in amino acids: CASRGTGSNQPQHF. For the CDR3, the DNA is TGTGCCAGCAGGGGGACAGGCAGCAATCAGCCCCAGCATTTT.

The J gene is TRBJ2-5, the V gene TRBV9; 14 nucleotides line up with TRBD2. The CDR3 covers 16 residues. The trim removed 0 bases at V and 5 bases at J, leaving 3 bases unmatched. Germline CDR1 SGDLS, CDR2 YYNGEE. DNA for the CDR3: TGTGCCAGCAGCGTAGGACTAGCGGGAGGGCCGGAGACCCAGTACTTC. Protein sequence: CASSVGLAGGPETQYF. The complete variable domain, with remaining parts taken from reference TRBV9 and TRBJ2-5, reads DSGVTQTPKHLITATGQRVTLRCSPRSGDLSVYWYQQSLDQGLQFLIQYYNGEERAKGNILERFSAQQFPDLHSELNLSSLELGDSALYFCASSVGLAGGPETQYFGPGTRLLVL.

The chain has TRBV10-3 and TRBJ2-2, with 9 bases aligning to TRBD1. Trimming took 6 bases from V and 6 from J; bases not matched to a gene: 11. Germline assignment: CDR1 ENHRY and CDR2 SYGVKD. The CDR3 is 16 residues long. Here the CDR3 DNA reads TGTGCCATCAGGACCGGGACAGGGAGTCCCGCCGGGGAGCTGTTTTTT. Translating gives CAIRTGTGSPAGELFF.

The chain joins TRBV30 to TRBJ2-5; 11 bases are shared with TRBD2. The CDR3 runs 15 residues. V was pared by 5 bases and J by 9 bases, with 14 bases of the junction left unmatched. The germline V gene encodes CDR1 GTSNPN and CDR2 SVGIG (reference sequence). The CDR3 region is CAWGSLAGAEGAQYF. CDR3 DNA: TGTGCCTGGGGCTCACTAGCGGGGGCCGAAGGGGCCCAGTACTTC.

A single count supports this clone. This rearrangement joins TRBV3-1 (or the pseudogene TRBV3-2) to TRBJ1-1; D is ambiguous. The length of the CDR3 is 14 residues. With 0 bases removed from V and 1 base from J, the gap between germline ends came to 6 bases. Germline CDR1 LGHDT, CDR2 YNNKEL (reference sequence). The CDR3 here is CASSQDFRNTEAFF. The CDR3 DNA sequence: TGTGCCAGCAGCCAAGACTTTAGGAACACTGAAGCTTTCTTT.